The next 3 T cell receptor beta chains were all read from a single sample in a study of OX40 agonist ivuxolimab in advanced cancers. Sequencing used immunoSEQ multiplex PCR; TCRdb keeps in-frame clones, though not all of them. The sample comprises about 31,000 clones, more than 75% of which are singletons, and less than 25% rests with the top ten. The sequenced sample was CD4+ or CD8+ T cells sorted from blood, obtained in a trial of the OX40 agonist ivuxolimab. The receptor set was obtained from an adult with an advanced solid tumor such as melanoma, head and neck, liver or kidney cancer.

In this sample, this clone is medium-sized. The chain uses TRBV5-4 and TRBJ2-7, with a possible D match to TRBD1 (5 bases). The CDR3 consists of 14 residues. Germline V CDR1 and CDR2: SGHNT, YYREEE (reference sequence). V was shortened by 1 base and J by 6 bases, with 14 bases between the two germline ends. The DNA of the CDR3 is TGTGCCAGCAGCTTGTATGGCAGGGTGGCCGAGCAGTACTTC. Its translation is CASSLYGRVAEQYF.

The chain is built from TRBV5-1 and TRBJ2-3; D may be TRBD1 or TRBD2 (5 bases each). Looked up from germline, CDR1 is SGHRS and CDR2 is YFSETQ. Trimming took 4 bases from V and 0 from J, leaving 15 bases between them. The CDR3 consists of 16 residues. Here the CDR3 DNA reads TGCGCCAGCAGCGGCGAGACCGGGACGAGCACAGATACGCAGTATTTT. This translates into CASSGETGTSTDTQYF. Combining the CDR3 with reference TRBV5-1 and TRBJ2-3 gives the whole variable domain KAGVTQTPRYLIKTRGQQVTLSCSPISGHRSVSWYQQTPGQGLQFLFEYFSETQRNKGNFPGRFSGRQFSNSRSEMNVSTLELGDSALYLCASSGETGTSTDTQYFGPGTRLTVL.

The CDR3 is CASSSEAGISYEQYF. CDR3 sequence (DNA): TGTGCCAGCAGTTCCGAAGCGGGGATCTCCTACGAGCAGTACTTC. This sequence joins TRBV6-5 and TRBJ2-7; 7 bases are shared with TRBD2. CDR1 is MNHEY and CDR2 is SVGAGI in the germline V gene. Trimming at V came to 4 bases and at J to 0 bases, leaving 6 bases not matched to a gene. The CDR3 sequence is 15 residues long.